One sample yielded the 5 T cell receptor beta chains listed below, sequenced in a study of regulatory T cells in long-lasting Graves disease (dated by TCRdb to the early 2020s). The sample's time point, from its label and the paper: newly diagnosed GD, antithyroid drugs for less than 3 months. For both TCR sequencing and RNA sequencing, RNA was extracted from PBMCs in TRIzol. Libraries were made using multiplex PCR. This sample was sequenced with an Illumina HiSeq 4000. To build TCR beta libraries, CDR3 regions were amplified by Arm-PCR using iRepertoire HTBI primers. TCRdb ran its own pipeline on the public reads, namely fastp trimming at Q25 and MiXCR clone calling, and kept in-frame beta chains. Each CDR3 protein appears once, grouped with its most common genes and DNA. Recorded for this sample are 680,000 or so distinct CDR3 sequences; approximately 15% of them occurred a single time. 15% to 20% of the sample lies in the top ten.

This same sample was also part of a study on T cells in Graves' hyperthyroidism and ophthalmopathy.

Sequencing was performed on peripheral blood mononuclear cells (PBMCs), taken at new diagnosis, from a patient treated with antithyroid drugs. The receptors stem from a woman aged 25-40 years with Graves disease. Donor details come from another sample of the same person, matched by shared clones.

The genes are TRBV5-1 and TRBJ1-2; perhaps TRBD1 as D (5 bases). Germline V gene sequence: CDR1 SGHRS, CDR2 YFSETQ. This CDR3 comprises 15 residues. V was pared by 3 bases and J by 1 base, with 13 bases between. DNA for the CDR3: TGCGCCAGCAGCTCCCGGGACGGACTTAACTATGGCTACACCTTC. Translated: CASSSRDGLNYGYTF.

This clonotype has at least ten counts. This chain uses TRBV5-1 with TRBJ1-1; the D is unclear. This CDR3 has 15 residues. In germline, CDR1 is SGHRS, CDR2 YFSETQ. Trimming pared 2 bases from V and 0 bases from J, leaving 11 bases between. The CDR3 reads CASSLGGPMNTEAFF. As DNA, the CDR3 is TGCGCCAGCAGCTTAGGAGGGCCCATGAACACTGAAGCTTTCTTT. Complete variable domain (other parts from reference TRBV5-1 and TRBJ1-1): KAGVTQTPRYLIKTRGQQVTLSCSPISGHRSVSWYQQTPGQGLQFLFEYFSETQRNKGNFPGRFSGRQFSNSRSEMNVSTLELGDSALYLCASSLGGPMNTEAFFGQGTRLTVV.

This clonotype was seen more than once but under ten times. CDR3 region: CSAPIYGSHGEQYF. CDR3 nucleotide sequence: TGCAGTGCGCCAATTTACGGCAGTCACGGCGAGCAGTACTTC. This sequence joins TRBV20-1 and TRBJ2-7; D gene unclear. The CDR3 loop spans 14 amino acids. Germline V CDR1 and CDR2: DFQATT, SNEGSKA (reference sequence). Trimming cost V 6 bases and J 6 bases, with 21 bases left between them.

The sample holds many counts of this clonotype. The junction and the germline gene differ at one end; a read error may be behind it. The chain uses TRBV6-4 and TRBJ2-5; D unclear. The CDR3 runs to 14 residues. CDR1 and CDR2 from the germline V gene are MRHNA and SNTAGT. CDR3 protein: CASSYSRTSETQYF. The CDR3 nucleotides read TGTGCCAGCAGTTACTCGAGGACCTCAGAGACCCAGTACTTC.

The chain has TRBV7-2 and TRBJ2-1, with 11 bases matching TRBD2. Germline V CDR1 and CDR2: SGHTA, FQGNSA. This CDR3 has 13 residues. With V trimmed by 4 bases and J by 8 bases, 1 base remained unmatched. The CDR3 protein is CASSSGLADEQFF. CDR3 nucleotide sequence: TGTGCCAGCAGCTCGGGACTAGCGGATGAGCAGTTCTTC.